The 6 T cell receptor beta chains below were found in one sample sequenced in a study of shared clonotypes between healthy human individuals (dated by TCRdb to about 2020). Libraries were made using the immunoSEQ multiplex PCR assay. TCRdb's version of the immuneACCESS table is confined to in-frame rearrangements and falls short of the full clone set. An unresolved V gene accounts for under half of the shortfall where checked; the remainder is of unknown origin. Recorded for this sample are 1,400,000 or so clones; approximately 98.5% of them occurred a single time. The top ten constitute 0.36% of the sample. Input material: naive CD4+ T cells sorted from blood. The intended sense of this specimen's cell subset or site label: CD45RA+ positively selected. The receptors stem from a man aged 25 to 40 in good health.

V gene TRBV6-5 combines with J gene TRBJ2-7; D not resolved. The CDR3 is made up of 15 amino acids. Trimming took off 2 bases at V and 0 bases at J, with 11 bases between the two ends. CDR1 and CDR2 from the germline V gene are MNHEY and SVGAGI. CDR3 nucleotides: TGTGCCAGCAGTTACAATGGGTTCAGCTCCTACGAGCAGTACTTC. Its protein is CASSYNGFSSYEQYF.

The chain couples TRBV15 to TRBJ2-3; the D gene could be TRBD1 or TRBD2 (6 bases each). Germline V lookup: CDR1 LNHNV, CDR2 YYDKDF (reference sequence). The CDR3 totals 16 residues. Trimming left V 5 bases short and J 2 bases short, with 17 bases between. In DNA form, the CDR3 reads TGTGCCACCAGCGGACAGTGGGGGGATTACACAGATACGCAGTATTTT. It codes for CATSGQWGDYTDTQYF.

This sequence joins TRBV6-1 and TRBJ1-2, with D possibly TRBD1 on 6 matching bases. The germline CDR1 and CDR2 sequences are MNHNS and SASEGT. The CDR3 runs to 15 residues. V shed 5 bases and J shed 3 bases, with 16 bases lying between them. CDR3 residues: CASSQYREGDYGYTF. CDR3 nucleotide sequence: TGTGCCAGCAGTCAATACAGGGAGGGTGACTATGGCTACACCTTC.

The chain recombines TRBV29-1 with TRBJ2-1; D not certain. Germline values: CDR1 SQVTM, CDR2 ANQGSEA. This CDR3 region has 15 residues. V lost 4 bases and J 0 bases, leaving 13 bases between the germline ends. The CDR3 loop is CSVVGIRSSYNEQFF. The CDR3 nucleotides read TGCAGCGTTGTCGGTATCCGAAGCTCCTACAATGAGCAGTTCTTC.

V and J are TRBV5-1 and TRBJ2-3, with TRBD2 identical over 11 bases. The CDR3 loop spans 14 amino acids. After removal of 4 bases from V and 12 bases from J, the junction contained 10 bases not matched to a gene. Looked up from germline, CDR1 is SGHRS and CDR2 is YFSETQ. The CDR3 nucleotides read TGCGCCAGCAGCCCCACTCAACTAGCGGGAGCTCAGTATTTT. This codes for CASSPTQLAGAQYF.

This clone was seen just once. CDR3 bases: TGTGCCAGCAGTGAACTGGTAGGGAGGGCCGAGGCCTACGAGCAGTACTTC. Translating it yields CASSELVGRAEAYEQYF. The chain recombines TRBV2 with TRBJ2-7; 7 bases line up with TRBD2. CDR3 length equals 17 residues. J was trimmed by 2 bases and V by 2 bases; bases with no gene match: 12. Germline V CDR1 and CDR2: SNHLY, FYNNEI.